Below, 3 T cell receptor beta chains from the same sample are listed, as sequenced in a study of blood T cell repertoires in COVID-19. Repertoires were generated with immunoSEQ multiplex PCR, while TCRdb's copy carries only in-frame clones and drops some. This table has 200,000 to 300,000 clones, about four fifths appearing once. Sequencing input: peripheral blood. The receptors stem from a woman aged 80 or over with acute or convalescent COVID-19.

V is TRBV18 and J is TRBJ1-1; D remains unclear. In germline, CDR1 is KGHSH, CDR2 LQKENI. V dropped 2 bases and J dropped 5 bases, with 15 bases sitting between them. The CDR3 contains 15 residues. The CDR3 DNA is TGTGCCAGCTCACCAATCGAGGTTGGTAAAACTGAAGCTTTCTTT. The encoded protein is CASSPIEVGKTEAFF.

In this sample, this clone turned up once. The V call is TRBV14, the J call TRBJ1-1; D gene uncertain. V was shortened by 3 bases and J by 7 bases, with 18 bases between the two germline ends. There are 15 residues in the CDR3. Germline V gives CDR1 SGHDN, CDR2 FVKESK. The CDR3 loop is CASSQVRGAGSEAFF. The CDR3 DNA follows: TGTGCCAGCAGCCAGGTGAGAGGTGCGGGGAGTGAAGCTTTCTTT.

The CDR3 is CASSPRGHGELFF. CDR3 bases: TGTGCCAGCAGCCCCAGGGGGCACGGGGAGCTGTTTTTT. The chain combines TRBV9 with TRBJ2-2, with TRBD1 matching over 8 bases. The V and J ends lost 4 bases and 7 bases, in that order; junction bases with no gene match: 3. Germline V gene sequence: CDR1 SGDLS, CDR2 YYNGEE. The CDR3 is made up of 13 amino acids.